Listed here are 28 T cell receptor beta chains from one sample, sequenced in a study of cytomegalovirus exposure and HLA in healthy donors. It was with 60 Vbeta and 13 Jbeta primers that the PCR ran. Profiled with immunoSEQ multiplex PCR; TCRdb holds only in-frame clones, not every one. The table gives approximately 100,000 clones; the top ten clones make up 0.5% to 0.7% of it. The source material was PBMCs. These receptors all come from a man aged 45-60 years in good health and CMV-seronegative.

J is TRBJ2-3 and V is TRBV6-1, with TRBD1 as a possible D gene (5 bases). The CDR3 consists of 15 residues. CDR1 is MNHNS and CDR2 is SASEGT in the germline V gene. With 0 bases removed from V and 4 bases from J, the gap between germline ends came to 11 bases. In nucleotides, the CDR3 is TGTGCCAGCAGTGAAGCAGGGGAATGGGCAGATACGCAGTATTTT. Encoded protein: CASSEAGEWADTQYF.

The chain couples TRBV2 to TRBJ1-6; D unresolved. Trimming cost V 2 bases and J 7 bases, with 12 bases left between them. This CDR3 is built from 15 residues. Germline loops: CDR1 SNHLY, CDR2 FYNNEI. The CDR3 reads CASSEWAEPNSPLHF. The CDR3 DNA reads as TGTGCCAGCAGTGAATGGGCAGAACCCAATTCACCCCTCCACTTT. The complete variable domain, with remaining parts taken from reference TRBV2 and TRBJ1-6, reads EPEVTQTPSHQVTQMGQEVILRCVPISNHLYFYWYRQILGQKVEFLVSFYNNEISEKSEIFDDQFSVERPDGSNFTLKIRSTKLEDSAMYFCASSEWAEPNSPLHFGNGTRLTVT.

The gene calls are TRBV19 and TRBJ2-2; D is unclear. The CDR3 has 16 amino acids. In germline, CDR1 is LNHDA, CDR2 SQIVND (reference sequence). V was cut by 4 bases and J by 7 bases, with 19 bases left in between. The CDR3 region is CASSTILTFVLGELFF. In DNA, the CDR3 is TGTGCCAGTAGTACAATTTTGACATTCGTCCTCGGGGAGCTGTTTTTT. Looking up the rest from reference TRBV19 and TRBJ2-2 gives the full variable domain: DGGITQSPKYLFRKEGQNVTLSCEQNLNHDAMYWYRQDPGQGLRLIYYSQIVNDFQKGDIAEGYSVSREKKESFPLTVTSAQKNPTAFYLCASSTILTFVLGELFFGEGSRLTVL.

CDR3 protein: CASSQTGGAGGEQFF. The CDR3 DNA reads TGTGCCAGTAGTCAAACAGGGGGCGCGGGGGGTGAGCAGTTCTTC. This sequence joins TRBV19 and TRBJ2-1; possibly TRBD1 for D (9 bases). The CDR3 contains 15 residues. Germline V gives CDR1 LNHDA, CDR2 SQIVND (reference sequence). V lost 5 bases, J lost 9 bases, and 20 bases lay in between.

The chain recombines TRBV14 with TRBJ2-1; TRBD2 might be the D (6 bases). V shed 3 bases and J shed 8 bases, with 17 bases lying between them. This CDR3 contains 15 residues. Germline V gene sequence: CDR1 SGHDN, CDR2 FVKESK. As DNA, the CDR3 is TGTGCCAGCAGCCAGGGGACCTGGCGGGGAGATGAGCAGTTCTTC. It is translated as CASSQGTWRGDEQFF.

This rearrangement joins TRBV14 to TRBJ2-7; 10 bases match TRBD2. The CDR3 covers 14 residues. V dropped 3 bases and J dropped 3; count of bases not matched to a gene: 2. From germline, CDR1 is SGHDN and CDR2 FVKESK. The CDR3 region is CASSQGLASYEQYF. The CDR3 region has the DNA TGTGCCAGCAGCCAGGGACTAGCGAGCTACGAGCAGTACTTC. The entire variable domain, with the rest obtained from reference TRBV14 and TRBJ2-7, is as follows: EAGVTQFPSHSVIEKGQTVTLRCDPISGHDNLYWYRRVMGKEIKFLLHFVKESKQDESGMPNNRFLAERTGGTYSTLKVQPAELEDSGVYFCASSQGLASYEQYFGPGTRLTVT.

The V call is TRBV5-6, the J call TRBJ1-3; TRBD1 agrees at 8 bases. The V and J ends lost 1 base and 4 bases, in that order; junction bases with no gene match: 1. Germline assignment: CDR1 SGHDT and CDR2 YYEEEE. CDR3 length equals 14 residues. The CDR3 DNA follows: TGTGCCAGCAGCTTGCAGGGGGCGGGAAACACCATATATTTT. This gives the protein CASSLQGAGNTIYF.

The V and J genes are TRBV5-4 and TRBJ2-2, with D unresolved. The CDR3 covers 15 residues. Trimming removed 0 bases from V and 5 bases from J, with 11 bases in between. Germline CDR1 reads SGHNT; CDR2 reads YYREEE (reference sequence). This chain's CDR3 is CASSLGQHSTGELFF. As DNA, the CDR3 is TGTGCCAGCAGCTTGGGTCAACATTCTACCGGGGAGCTGTTTTTT.

Here the CDR3 DNA reads TGCAGCGCCTGCCGGGACATCACTGAAGCTTTCTTT. It yields the protein CSACRDITEAFF. V gene TRBV29-1 combines with J gene TRBJ1-1; D possibly corresponds to TRBD1 (6 bases). V lost 7 bases and J lost 4, with 13 bases in between. The germline CDR1 and CDR2 sequences are SQVTM and ANQGSEA. CDR3 length: 12 amino acids.

The CDR3 sequence: CAGEGGGGYNEQFF. The CDR3 DNA sequence: TGTGCCGGCGAGGGGGGCGGGGGTTACAATGAGCAGTTCTTC. The chain joins TRBV5-8 to TRBJ2-1; weak D call: TRBD2 (7 bases). This CDR3 has 14 amino acids. Trimming stripped 10 bases from V and 4 bases from J, with 18 bases between. Germline V lookup: CDR1 SGHTS, CDR2 YDEGEE.

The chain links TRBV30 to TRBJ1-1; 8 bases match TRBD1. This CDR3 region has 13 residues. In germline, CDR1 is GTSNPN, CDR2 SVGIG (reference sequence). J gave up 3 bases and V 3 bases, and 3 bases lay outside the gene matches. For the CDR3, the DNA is TGTGCCTGGAGCAGGGGGCGGGACACTGAAGCTTTCTTT. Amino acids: CAWSRGRDTEAFF.

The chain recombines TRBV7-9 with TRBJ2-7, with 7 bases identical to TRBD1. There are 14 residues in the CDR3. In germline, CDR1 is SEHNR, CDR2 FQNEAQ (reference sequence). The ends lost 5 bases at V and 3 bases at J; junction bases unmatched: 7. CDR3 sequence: CASSLGTADYEQYF. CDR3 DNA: TGTGCCAGCAGCCTCGGGACAGCTGACTACGAGCAGTACTTC.

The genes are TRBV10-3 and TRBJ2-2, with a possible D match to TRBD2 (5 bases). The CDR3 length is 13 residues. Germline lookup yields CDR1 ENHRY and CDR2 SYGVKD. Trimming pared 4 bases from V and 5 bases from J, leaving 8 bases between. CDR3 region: CAISGPGTGELFF. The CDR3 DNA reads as TGTGCCATCAGTGGCCCGGGGACCGGGGAGCTGTTTTTT.

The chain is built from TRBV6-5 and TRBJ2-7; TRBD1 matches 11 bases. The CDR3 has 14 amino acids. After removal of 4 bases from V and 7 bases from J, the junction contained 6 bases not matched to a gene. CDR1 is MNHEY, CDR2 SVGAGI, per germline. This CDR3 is CASSLGQGVKEQYF. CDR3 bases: TGTGCCAGCAGTTTGGGACAGGGGGTGAAGGAGCAGTACTTC.

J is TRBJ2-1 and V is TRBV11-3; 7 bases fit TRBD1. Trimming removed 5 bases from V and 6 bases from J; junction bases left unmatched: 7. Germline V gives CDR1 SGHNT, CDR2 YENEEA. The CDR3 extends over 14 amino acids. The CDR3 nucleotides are TGTGCCAGCAGCCGAGGAGGACAGGTCAATGAGCAGTTCTTC. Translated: CASSRGGQVNEQFF.

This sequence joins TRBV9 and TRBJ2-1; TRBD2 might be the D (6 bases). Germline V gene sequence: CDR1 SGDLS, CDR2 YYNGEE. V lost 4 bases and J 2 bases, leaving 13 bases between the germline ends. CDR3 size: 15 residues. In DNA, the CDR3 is TGTGCCAGCAGCCCCGGGACTGAACCCTACAATGAGCAGTTCTTC. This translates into CASSPGTEPYNEQFF.

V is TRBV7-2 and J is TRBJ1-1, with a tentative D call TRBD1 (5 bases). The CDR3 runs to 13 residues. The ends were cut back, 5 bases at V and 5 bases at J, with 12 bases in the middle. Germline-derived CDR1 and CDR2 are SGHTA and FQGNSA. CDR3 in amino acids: CASSIQEGTEAFF. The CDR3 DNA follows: TGTGCCAGCAGCATACAGGAGGGGACTGAAGCTTTCTTT.

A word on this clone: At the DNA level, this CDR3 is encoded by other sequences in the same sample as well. This chain's CDR3 is CASSLGGYEQYF. Written as DNA, the CDR3 is TGTGCCAGCAGCTTGGGCGGTTACGAGCAGTACTTC. The rearrangement uses TRBV5-6 and TRBJ2-7; D remains unclear. V gave up 0 bases and J gave up 4 bases, with 5 bases separating them. The CDR3 extends over 12 amino acids. Germline values: CDR1 SGHDT, CDR2 YYEEEE. Supplemented by reference TRBV5-6 and TRBJ2-7, the full variable domain reads DAGVTQSPTHLIKTRGQQVTLRCSPKSGHDTVSWYQQALGQGPQFIFQYYEEEERQRGNFPDRFSGHQFPNYSSELNVNALLLGDSALYLCASSLGGYEQYFGPGTRLTVT.

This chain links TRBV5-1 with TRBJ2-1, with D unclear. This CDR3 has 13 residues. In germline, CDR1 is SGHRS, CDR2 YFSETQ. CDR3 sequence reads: CATCWQVNNEQFF. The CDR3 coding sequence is TGCGCTACCTGCTGGCAGGTTAATAATGAGCAGTTCTTC.

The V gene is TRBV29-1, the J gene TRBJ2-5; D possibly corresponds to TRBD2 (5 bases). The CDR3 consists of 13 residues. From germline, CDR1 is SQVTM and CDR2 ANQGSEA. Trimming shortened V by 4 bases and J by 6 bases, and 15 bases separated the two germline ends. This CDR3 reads CSVGVAGGQTQYF. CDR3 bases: TGCAGCGTTGGGGTGGCGGGCGGACAGACCCAGTACTTC.

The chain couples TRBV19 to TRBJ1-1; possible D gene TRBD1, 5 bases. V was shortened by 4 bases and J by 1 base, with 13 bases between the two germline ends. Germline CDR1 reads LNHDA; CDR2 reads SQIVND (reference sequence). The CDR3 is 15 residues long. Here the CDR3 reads CASSTTGGGNTEAFF. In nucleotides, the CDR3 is TGTGCCAGTAGTACCACCGGCGGGGGGAACACTGAAGCTTTCTTT. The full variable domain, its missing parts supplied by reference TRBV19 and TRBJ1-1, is DGGITQSPKYLFRKEGQNVTLSCEQNLNHDAMYWYRQDPGQGLRLIYYSQIVNDFQKGDIAEGYSVSREKKESFPLTVTSAQKNPTAFYLCASSTTGGGNTEAFFGQGTRLTVV.

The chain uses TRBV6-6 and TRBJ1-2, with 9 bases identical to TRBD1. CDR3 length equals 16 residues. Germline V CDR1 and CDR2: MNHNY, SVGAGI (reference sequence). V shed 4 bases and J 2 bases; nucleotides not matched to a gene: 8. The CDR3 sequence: CASSFRTGAVNYGYTF. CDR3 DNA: TGTGCCAGCAGTTTTCGGACAGGGGCCGTAAACTATGGCTACACCTTC.

In DNA form, the CDR3 reads TGTGCCAGCAGTGGCCTCCGGGACTCTACCTACGAGCAGTACTTC. Translating it yields CASSGLRDSTYEQYF. The chain combines TRBV6-5 with TRBJ2-7, with D possibly matching TRBD2 (6 bases). Between the trimmed V and J ends, which lost 5 bases and 2 bases, there was a span of 16 bases. The CDR3 extends over 15 amino acids. Germline V lookup: CDR1 MNHEY, CDR2 SVGAGI.

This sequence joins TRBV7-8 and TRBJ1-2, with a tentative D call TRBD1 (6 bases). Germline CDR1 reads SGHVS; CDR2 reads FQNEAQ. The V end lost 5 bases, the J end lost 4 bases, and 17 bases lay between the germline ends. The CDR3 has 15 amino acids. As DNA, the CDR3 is TGTGCCAGCAGCGCCCACTCACAGGGTATCTATGGCTACACCTTC. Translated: CASSAHSQGIYGYTF.

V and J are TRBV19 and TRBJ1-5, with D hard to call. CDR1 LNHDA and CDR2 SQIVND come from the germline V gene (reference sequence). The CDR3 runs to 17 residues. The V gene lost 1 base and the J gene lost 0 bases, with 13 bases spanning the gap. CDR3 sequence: CASSIAVEGYSNQPQHF. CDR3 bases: TGTGCCAGTAGTATAGCCGTAGAGGGCTATAGCAATCAGCCCCAGCATTTT.

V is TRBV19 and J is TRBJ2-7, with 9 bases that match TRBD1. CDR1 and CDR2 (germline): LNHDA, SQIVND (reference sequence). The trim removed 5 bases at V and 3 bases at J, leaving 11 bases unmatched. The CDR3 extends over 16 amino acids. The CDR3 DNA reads TGTGCCAGTAGTTCCAAGCCGGGACAGGGAGGCTACGAGCAGTACTTC. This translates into CASSSKPGQGGYEQYF.

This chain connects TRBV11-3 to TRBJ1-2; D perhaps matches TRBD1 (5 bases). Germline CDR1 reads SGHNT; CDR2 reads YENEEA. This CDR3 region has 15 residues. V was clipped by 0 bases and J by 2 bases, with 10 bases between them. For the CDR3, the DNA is TGTGCCAGCAGCTTAGATCACACAGGAAACTATGGCTACACCTTC. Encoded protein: CASSLDHTGNYGYTF.

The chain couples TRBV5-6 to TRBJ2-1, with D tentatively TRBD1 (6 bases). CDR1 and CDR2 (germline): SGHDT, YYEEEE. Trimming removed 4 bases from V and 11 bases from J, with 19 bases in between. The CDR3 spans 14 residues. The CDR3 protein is CASSMWTAGIKQFF. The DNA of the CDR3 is TGTGCCAGCAGCATGTGGACAGCCGGAATTAAGCAGTTCTTC.